The rows below give T cell receptor beta chains drawn from one sample of a study of spatial heterogeneity in lung cancer. In TCRdb, the 5' RACE reads were re-called with MiXCR into one record per CDR3 protein. The sample yields approximately 50,000 distinct CDR3 sequences, 7.4% seen once. The specimen comprised PBMCs, sampled at follow-up. The receptors originated from a female donor with early-stage non-small cell lung cancer. The conserved cysteine and the conserved F or W are not part of the CDR3 here. The size of a clone is reported for some rows only, either as once, few or many, or as a class for expanded clones.

size: -; V: TRBV15; CDR3: ATGRGKRRALGEQY
size: many; V: TRBV20-1; CDR3: SARVLGLDHNEQF
size: many; V: TRBV14; CDR3: ASSQGDREERH
size: many; V: TRBV29-1; CDR3: SVGDRASTDTQY
size: many; V: TRBV12-3/TRBV12-4; CDR3: ASSKSGRGEQPQH
size: -; V: TRBV18; CDR3: ASSPPFRDGAF
size: many; V: TRBV7-9; CDR3: ASSPRRNPAGANVLT
size: few; V: TRBV4-1; CDR3: ASSPQEGASTEAF
size: many; V: TRBV25-1; CDR3: ASSEGRAGGGTDTQY
size: many; V: TRBV9; CDR3: ASSFTGGPGTEAF
size: many; V: TRBV29-1; CDR3: SVAPRSPQGPRGGFGYT
size: -; V: TRBV7-9; CDR3: ASSLERLSPLH
size: few; V: TRBV29-1; CDR3: SVSGGGYNEQF
size: few; V: TRBV6-1; CDR3: ASSEVVAEAF
size: many; V: TRBV5-1; CDR3: ASLSGYNEQF